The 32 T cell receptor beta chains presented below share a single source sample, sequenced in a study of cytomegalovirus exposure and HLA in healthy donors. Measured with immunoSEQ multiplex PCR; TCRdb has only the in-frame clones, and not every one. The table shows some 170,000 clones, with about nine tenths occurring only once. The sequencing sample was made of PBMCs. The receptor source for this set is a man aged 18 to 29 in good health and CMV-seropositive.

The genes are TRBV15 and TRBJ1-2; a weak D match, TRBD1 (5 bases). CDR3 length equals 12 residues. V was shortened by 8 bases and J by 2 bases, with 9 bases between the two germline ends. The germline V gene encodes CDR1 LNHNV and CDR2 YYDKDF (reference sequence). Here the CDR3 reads CATGGGNYGYTF. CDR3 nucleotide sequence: TGTGCCACCGGGGGGGGAAACTATGGCTACACCTTC.

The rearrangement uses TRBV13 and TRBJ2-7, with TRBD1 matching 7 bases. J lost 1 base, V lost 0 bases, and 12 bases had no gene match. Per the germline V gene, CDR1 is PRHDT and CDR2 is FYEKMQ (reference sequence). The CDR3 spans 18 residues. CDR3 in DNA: TGTGCCAGCAGCTTAGGTATGGGGAGACAGGGCCTTTCCTACGAGCAGTACTTC. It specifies CASSLGMGRQGLSYEQYF.

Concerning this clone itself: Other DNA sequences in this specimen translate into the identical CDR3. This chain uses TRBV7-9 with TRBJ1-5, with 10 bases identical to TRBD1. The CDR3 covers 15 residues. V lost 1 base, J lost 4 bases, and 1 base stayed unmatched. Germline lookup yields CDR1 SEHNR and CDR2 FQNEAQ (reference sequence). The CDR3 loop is CASSLGTGGNQPQHF. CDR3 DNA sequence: TGTGCCAGCAGCTTAGGGACAGGGGGAAATCAGCCCCAGCATTTT.

CDR3 region: CASSPTSSGNTIYF. The CDR3 region has the DNA TGTGCCAGCAGCCCTACGAGCTCTGGAAACACCATATATTTT. The J gene is TRBJ1-3, the V gene TRBV7-8; no clear D. V gave up 5 bases and J gave up 0 bases, with 8 bases separating them. The CDR3 is made up of 14 amino acids. Germline values: CDR1 SGHVS, CDR2 FQNEAQ.

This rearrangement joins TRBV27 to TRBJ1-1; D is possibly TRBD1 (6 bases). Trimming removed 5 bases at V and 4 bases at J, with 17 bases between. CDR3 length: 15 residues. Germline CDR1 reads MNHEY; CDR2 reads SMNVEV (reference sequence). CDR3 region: CASSRSQGFVTEAFF. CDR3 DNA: TGTGCCAGCAGTCGAAGTCAGGGGTTTGTCACTGAAGCTTTCTTT.

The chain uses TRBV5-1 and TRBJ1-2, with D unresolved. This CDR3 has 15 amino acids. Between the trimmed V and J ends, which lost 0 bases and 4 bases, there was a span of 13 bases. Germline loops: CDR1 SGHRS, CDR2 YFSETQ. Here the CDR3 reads CASSLAGEGFYGYTF. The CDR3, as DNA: TGCGCCAGCAGCTTGGCCGGTGAGGGATTCTATGGCTACACCTTC.

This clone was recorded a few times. The CDR3 DNA follows: TGTGCCAGCAGTTACTCGATTGCTCTGGCTGGCTACACCTTC. Translated: CASSYSIALAGYTF. V usage is TRBV6-5 and J usage is TRBJ1-2; D gene ambiguous. Trimming shortened V by 0 bases and J by 7 bases, and 12 bases separated the two germline ends. This CDR3 is built from 14 residues. Germline-derived CDR1 and CDR2 are MNHEY and SVGAGI.

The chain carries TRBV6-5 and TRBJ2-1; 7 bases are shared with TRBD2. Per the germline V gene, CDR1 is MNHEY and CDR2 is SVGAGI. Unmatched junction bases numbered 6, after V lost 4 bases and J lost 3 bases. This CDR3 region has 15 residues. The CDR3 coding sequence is TGTGCCAGCAGTTGGGGGGGGTGGCGCTACAATGAGCAGTTCTTC. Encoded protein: CASSWGGWRYNEQFF.

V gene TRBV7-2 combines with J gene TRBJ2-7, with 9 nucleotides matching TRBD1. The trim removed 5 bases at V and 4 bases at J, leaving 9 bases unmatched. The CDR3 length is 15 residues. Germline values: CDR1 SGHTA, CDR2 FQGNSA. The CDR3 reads CASSPITGGEYEQYF. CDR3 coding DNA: TGTGCCAGCAGCCCAATTACAGGGGGCGAATACGAGCAGTACTTC. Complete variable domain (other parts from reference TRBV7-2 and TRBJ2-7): GAGVSQSPSNKVTEKGKDVELRCDPISGHTALYWYRQSLGQGLEFLIYFQGNSAPDKSGLPSDRFSAERTGGSVSTLTIQRTQQEDSAVYLCASSPITGGEYEQYFGPGTRLTVT.

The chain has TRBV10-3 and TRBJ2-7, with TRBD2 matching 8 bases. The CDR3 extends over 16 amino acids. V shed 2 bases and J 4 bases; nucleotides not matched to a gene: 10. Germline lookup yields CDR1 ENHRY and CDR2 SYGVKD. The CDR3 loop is CAISEIGSGGEYEQYF. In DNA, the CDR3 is TGTGCCATCAGTGAGATCGGTTCGGGGGGGGAATACGAGCAGTACTTC.

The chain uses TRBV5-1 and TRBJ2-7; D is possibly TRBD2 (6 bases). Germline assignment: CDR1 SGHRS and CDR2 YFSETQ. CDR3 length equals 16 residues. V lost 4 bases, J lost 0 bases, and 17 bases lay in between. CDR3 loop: CASSRSPETSSYEQYF. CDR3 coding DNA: TGCGCCAGCAGCCGGTCCCCCGAGACTAGCTCCTACGAGCAGTACTTC.

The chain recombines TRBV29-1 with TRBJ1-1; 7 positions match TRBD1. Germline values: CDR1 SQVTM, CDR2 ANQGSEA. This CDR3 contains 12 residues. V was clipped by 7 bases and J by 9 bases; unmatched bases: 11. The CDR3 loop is CSASDRAKQAFF. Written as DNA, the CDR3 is TGCAGCGCATCTGACAGGGCGAAGCAAGCTTTCTTT.

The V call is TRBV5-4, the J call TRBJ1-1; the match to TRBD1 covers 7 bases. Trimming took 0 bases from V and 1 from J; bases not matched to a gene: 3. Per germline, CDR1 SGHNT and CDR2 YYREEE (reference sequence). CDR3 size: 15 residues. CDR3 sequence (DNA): TGTGCCAGCAGCTTGGAGACAGGGAAGAACACTGAAGCTTTCTTT. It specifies CASSLETGKNTEAFF.

The CDR3 region has the DNA TGTGCCAGCAGCTTAGGGGGCGAGGTGAACACTGAAGCTTTCTTT. This gives the protein CASSLGGEVNTEAFF. The chain is built from TRBV11-2 and TRBJ1-1, with D perhaps TRBD1 (5 bases). Germline V gene lookup returns CDR1 SGHAT and CDR2 FQNNGV. The CDR3 sequence is 15 residues long. The ends were cut back, 1 base at V and 0 bases at J, with 9 bases in the middle.

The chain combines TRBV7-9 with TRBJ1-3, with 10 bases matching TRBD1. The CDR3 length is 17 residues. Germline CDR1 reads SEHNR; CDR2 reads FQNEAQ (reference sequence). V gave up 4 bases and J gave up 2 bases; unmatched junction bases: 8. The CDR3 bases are TGTGCCAGCAGCTCGACTCCGGGACAGGGGCCTGGAAACACCATATATTTT. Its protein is CASSSTPGQGPGNTIYF.

CDR3 protein: CASSREEGSGKESPLHF. For the CDR3, the DNA is TGTGCCAGCAGCCGCGAAGAAGGTTCGGGGAAAGAATCACCCCTCCACTTT. This rearrangement joins TRBV4-2 to TRBJ1-6; D gene ambiguous. There are 17 residues in the CDR3. The V gene lost 4 bases and the J gene lost 10 bases, with 23 bases spanning the gap. Germline V gene lookup returns CDR1 LGHNA and CDR2 YNFKEQ.

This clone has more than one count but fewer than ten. The CDR3 protein is CASSVGDRGQEDNSPLHF. The CDR3 region has the DNA TGTGCCAGCAGCGTAGGGGACAGGGGGCAGGAGGATAATTCACCCCTCCACTTT. The chain couples TRBV9 to TRBJ1-6, with TRBD1 matching 12 bases. The CDR3 totals 18 residues. With V trimmed by 0 bases and J by 5 bases, 6 bases remained unmatched. Germline values: CDR1 SGDLS, CDR2 YYNGEE.

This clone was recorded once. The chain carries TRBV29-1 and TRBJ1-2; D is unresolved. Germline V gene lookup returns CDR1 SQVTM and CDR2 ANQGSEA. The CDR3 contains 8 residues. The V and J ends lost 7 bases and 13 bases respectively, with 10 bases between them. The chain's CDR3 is CSAETGTF. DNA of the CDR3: TGCAGCGCAGAGACGGGCACCTTC.

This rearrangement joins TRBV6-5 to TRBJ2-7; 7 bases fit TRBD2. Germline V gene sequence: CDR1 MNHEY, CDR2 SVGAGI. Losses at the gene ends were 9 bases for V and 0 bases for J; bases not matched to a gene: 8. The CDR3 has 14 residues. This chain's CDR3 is CASLYGRTSYEQYF. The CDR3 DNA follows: TGTGCCAGTCTCTACGGGAGGACCTCCTACGAGCAGTACTTC.

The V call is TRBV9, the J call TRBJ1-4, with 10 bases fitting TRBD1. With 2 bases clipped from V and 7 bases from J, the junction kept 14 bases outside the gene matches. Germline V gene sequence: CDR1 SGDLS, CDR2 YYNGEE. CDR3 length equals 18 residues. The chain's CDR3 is CASSVSVDDRGPGEKLFF. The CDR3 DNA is TGTGCCAGCAGCGTCTCGGTAGACGACAGGGGGCCGGGTGAAAAACTGTTTTTT. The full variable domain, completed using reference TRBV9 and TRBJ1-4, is DSGVTQTPKHLITATGQRVTLRCSPRSGDLSVYWYQQSLDQGLQFLIQYYNGEERAKGNILERFSAQQFPDLHSELNLSSLELGDSALYFCASSVSVDDRGPGEKLFFGSGTQLSVL.

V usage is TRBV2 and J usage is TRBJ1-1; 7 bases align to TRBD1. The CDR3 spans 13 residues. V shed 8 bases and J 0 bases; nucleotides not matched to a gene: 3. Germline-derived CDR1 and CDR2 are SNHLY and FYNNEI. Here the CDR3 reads CASQGQLNTEAFF. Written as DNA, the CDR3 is TGTGCCAGCCAGGGACAGTTGAACACTGAAGCTTTCTTT.

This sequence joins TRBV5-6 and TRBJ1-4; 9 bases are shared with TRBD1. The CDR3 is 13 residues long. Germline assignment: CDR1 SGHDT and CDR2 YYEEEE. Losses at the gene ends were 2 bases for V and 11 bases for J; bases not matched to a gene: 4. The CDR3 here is CASSLRDRVKLFF. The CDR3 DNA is TGTGCCAGCAGCTTAAGGGACAGGGTGAAACTGTTTTTT.

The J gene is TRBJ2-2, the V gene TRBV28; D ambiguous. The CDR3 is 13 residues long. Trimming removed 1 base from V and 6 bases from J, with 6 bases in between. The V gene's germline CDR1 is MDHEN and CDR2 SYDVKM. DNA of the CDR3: TGTGCCAGCAGTTTATATCAGGCCGGGGAGCTGTTTTTT. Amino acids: CASSLYQAGELFF.

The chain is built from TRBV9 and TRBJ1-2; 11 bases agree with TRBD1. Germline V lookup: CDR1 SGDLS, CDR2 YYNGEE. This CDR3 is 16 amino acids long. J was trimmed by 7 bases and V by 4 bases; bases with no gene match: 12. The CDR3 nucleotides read TGTGCCAGCAGCACCCAGGACAGGGGGCTTGGTGGTGGCTACACCTTC. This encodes CASSTQDRGLGGGYTF.

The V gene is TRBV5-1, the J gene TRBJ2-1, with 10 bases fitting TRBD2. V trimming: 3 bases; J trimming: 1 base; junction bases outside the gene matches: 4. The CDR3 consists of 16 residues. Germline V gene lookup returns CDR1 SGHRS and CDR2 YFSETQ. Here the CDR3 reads CASSSNSGRSYNEQFF. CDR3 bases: TGCGCCAGCAGCTCGAATAGCGGGAGGTCCTACAATGAGCAGTTCTTC.

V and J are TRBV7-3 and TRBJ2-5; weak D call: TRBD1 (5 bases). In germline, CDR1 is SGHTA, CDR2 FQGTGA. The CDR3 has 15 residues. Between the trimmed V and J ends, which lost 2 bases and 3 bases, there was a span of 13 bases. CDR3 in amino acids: CASSLGAGMEETQYF. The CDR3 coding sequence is TGTGCCAGCAGCTTAGGGGCAGGGATGGAAGAGACCCAGTACTTC.

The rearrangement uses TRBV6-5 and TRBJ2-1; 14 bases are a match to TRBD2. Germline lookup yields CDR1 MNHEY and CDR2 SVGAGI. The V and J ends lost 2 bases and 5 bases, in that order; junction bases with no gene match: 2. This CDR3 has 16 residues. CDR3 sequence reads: CASSYLGLAGDNEQFF. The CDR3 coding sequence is TGTGCCAGCAGTTACCTGGGACTAGCGGGGGACAATGAGCAGTTCTTC.

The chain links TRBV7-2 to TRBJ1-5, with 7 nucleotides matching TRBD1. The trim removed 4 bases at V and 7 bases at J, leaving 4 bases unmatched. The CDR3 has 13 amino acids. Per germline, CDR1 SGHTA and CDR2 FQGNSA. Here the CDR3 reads CASSYTGDQPQHF. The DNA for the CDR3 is TGTGCCAGCAGCTATACAGGGGACCAGCCCCAGCATTTT.

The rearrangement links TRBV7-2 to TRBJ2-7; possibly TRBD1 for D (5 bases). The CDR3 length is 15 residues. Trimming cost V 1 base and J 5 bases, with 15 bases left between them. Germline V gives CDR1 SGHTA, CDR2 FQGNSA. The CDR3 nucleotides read TGTGCCAGCAGCTTAGAAGGGCCAGGGCCTAACGAGCAGTACTTC. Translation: CASSLEGPGPNEQYF.

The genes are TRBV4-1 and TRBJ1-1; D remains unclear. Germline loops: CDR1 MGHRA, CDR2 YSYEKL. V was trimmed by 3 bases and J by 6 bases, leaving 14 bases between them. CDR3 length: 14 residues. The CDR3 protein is CASSQGGGSSEAFF. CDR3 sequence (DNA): TGCGCCAGCAGCCAGGGTGGAGGAAGTTCTGAAGCTTTCTTT.

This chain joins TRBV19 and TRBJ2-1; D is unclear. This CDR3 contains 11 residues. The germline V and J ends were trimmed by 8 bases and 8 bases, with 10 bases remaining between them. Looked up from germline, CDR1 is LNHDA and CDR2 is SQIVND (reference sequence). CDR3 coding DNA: TGTGCCAGTGGCCTTTGGTATGAGCAGTTCTTC. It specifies CASGLWYEQFF. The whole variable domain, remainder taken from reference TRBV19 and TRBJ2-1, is DGGITQSPKYLFRKEGQNVTLSCEQNLNHDAMYWYRQDPGQGLRLIYYSQIVNDFQKGDIAEGYSVSREKKESFPLTVTSAQKNPTAFYLCASGLWYEQFFGPGTRLTVL.

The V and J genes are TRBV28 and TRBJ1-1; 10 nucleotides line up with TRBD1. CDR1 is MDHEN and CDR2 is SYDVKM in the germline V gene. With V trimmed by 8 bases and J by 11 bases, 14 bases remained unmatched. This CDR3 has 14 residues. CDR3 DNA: TGTGCCAGCCGTACCGGGACAGGGGCTGATTGGGCTTTCTTT. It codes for CASRTGTGADWAFF. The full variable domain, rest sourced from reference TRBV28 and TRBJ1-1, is DVKVTQSSRYLVKRTGEKVFLECVQDMDHENMFWYRQDPGLGLRLIYFSYDVKMKEKGDIPEGYSVSREKKERFSLILESASTNQTSMYLCASRTGTGADWAFFGQGTRLTVV.